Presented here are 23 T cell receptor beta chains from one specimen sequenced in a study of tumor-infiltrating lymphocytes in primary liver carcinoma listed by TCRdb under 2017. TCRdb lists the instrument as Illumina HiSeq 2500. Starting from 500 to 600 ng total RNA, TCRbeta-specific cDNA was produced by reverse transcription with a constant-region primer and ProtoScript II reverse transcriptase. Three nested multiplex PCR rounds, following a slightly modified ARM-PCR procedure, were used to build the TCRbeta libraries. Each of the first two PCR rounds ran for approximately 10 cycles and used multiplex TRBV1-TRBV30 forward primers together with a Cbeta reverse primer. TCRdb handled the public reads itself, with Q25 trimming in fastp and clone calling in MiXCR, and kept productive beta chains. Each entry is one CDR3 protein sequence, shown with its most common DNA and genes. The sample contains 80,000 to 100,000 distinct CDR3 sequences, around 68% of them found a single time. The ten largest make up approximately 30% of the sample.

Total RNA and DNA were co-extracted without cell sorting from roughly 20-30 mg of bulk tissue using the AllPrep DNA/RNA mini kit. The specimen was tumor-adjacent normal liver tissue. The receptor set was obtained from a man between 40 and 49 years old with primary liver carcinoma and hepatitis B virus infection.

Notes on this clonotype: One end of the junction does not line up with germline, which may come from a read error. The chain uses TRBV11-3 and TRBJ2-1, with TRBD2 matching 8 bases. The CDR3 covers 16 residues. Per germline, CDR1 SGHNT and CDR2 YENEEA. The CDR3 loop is CVSSISGTRGRGEQFF. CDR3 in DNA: TGTGTCAGCAGCATATCAGGGACTAGAGGGAGAGGTGAGCAGTTCTTC.

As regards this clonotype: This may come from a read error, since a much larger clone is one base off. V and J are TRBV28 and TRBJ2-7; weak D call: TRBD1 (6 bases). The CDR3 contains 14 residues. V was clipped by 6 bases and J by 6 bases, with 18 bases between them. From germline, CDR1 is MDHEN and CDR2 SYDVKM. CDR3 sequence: CASSPDSEGFEQYF. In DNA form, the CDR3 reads TGTGCCAGCAGCCCGGACAGCGAAGGATTCGAGCAGTACTTC. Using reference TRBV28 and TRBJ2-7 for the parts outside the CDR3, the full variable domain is DVKVTQSSRYLVKRTGEKVFLECVQDMDHENMFWYRQDPGLGLRLIYFSYDVKMKEKGDIPEGYSVSREKKERFSLILESASTNQTSMYLCASSPDSEGFEQYFGPGTRLTVT.

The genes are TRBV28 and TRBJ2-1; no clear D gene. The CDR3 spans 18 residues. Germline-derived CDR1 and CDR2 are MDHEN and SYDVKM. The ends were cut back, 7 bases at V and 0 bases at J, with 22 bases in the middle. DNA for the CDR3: TGTGCCAGCATTAGAGCGCGAGGACGGCGCCACTCCTACAATGAGCAGTTCTTC. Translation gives CASIRARGRRHSYNEQFF.

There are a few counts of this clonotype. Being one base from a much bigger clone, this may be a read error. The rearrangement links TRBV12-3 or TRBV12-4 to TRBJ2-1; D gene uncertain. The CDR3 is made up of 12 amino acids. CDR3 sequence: CASSGQAHEQLF. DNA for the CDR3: TGTGCCAGCAGTGGGCAAGCGCATGAGCAGCTCTTC.

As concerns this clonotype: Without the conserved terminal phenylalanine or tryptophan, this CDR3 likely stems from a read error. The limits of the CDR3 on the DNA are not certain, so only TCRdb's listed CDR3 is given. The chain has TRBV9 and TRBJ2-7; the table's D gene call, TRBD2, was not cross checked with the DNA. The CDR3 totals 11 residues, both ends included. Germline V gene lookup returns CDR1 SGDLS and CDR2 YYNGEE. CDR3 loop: CASSVGRDSQS.

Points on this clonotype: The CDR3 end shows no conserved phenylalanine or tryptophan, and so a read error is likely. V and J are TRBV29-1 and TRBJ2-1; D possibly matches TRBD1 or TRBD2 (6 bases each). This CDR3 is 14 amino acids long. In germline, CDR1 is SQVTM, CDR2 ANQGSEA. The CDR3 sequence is CIVMGQGGYNEQFL. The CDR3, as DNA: TGCATCGTTATGGGACAAGGGGGGTACAATGAGCAGTTCCTC.

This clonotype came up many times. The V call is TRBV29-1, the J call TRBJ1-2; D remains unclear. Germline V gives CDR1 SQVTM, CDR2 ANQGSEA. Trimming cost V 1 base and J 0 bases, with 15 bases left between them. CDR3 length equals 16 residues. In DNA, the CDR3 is TGCAGCGTTGAAGGCCCTAACGTCATAGCTAACTATGGCTACACCTTC. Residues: CSVEGPNVIANYGYTF.

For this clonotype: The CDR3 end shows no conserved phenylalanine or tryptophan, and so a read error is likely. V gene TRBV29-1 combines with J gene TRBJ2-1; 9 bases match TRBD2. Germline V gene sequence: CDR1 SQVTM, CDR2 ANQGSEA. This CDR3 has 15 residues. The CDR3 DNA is TGTAGCGTTGAAGATAGTAGCGGGAGACTGGATGAGCAGTTCCTC. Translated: CSVEDSSGRLDEQFL.

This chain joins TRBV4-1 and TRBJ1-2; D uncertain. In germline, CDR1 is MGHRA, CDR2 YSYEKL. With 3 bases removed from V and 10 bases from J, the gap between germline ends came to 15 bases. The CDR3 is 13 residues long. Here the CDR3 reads CASSHGPDAVYTF. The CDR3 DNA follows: TGCGCCAGCAGCCATGGGCCCGACGCTGTCTACACCTTC.

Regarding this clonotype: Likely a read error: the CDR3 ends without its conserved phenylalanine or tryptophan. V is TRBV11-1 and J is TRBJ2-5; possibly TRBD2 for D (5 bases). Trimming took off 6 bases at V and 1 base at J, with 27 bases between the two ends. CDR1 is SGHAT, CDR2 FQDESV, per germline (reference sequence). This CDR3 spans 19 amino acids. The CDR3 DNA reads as TGTGCCAGCAGACCGCCCCCGGAGGTCGGGAAGGACTTCCAAGAGACCCAGTACATC. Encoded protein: CASRPPPEVGKDFQETQYI.

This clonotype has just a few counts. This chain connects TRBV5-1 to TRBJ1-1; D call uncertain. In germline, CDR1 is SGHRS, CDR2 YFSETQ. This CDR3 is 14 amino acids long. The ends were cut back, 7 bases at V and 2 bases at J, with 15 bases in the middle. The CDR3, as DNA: TGCGCCAGCGCCGGCCTCTCCTCCAACACTGAAGCTTTCTTT. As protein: CASAGLSSNTEAFF.

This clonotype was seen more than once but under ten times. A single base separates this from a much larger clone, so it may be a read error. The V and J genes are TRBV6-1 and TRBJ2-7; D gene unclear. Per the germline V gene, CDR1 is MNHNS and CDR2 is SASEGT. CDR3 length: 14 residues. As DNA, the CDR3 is TGTGCCAGCAGAGTGATCCCTGCTTCCTACGGGCAGTACTTC. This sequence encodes CASRVIPASYGQYF.

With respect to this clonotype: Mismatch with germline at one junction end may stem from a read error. DNA for the CDR3: TGTGTCATCAGTGAAATGGGCAGTGGTGCGAACACCGGGGAGCTGTTTTTT. Amino acids: CVISEMGSGANTGELFF. The chain is built from TRBV10-3 and TRBJ2-2; D uncertain. Germline V lookup: CDR1 ENHRY, CDR2 SYGVKD. This CDR3 is built from 17 residues.

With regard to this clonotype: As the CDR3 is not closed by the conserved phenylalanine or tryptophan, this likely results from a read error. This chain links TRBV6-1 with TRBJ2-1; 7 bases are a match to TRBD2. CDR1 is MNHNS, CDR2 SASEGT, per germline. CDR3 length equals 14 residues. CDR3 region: CGSSEPDGGGEQFL. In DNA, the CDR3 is TGTGGCAGCAGTGAACCCGACGGGGGAGGGGAGCAGTTCCTC.

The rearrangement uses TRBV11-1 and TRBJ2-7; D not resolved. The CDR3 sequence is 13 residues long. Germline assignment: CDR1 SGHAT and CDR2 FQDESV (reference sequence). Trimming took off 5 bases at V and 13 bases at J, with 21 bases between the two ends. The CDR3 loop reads CASSPGSSYDQYF. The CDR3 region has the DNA TGTGCCAGCAGCCCCGGGTCTTCCTACGATCAATACTTC.

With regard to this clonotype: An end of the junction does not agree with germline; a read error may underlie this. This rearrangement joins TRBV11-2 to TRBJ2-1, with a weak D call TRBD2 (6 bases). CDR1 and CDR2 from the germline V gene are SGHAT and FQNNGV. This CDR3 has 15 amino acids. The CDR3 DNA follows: TGTGCCAGCAGCTTAGTCAGACTAGGGGTCGATGAGCAGTTCTTT. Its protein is CASSLVRLGVDEQFF.

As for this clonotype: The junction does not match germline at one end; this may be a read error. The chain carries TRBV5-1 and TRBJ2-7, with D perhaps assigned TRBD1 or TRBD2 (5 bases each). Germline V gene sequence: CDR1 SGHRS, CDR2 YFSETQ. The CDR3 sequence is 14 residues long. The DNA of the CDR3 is TGCACCAGCAGTGCTGGGACGGACGACGACGAGCAGTACTTC. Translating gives CTSSAGTDDDEQYF.

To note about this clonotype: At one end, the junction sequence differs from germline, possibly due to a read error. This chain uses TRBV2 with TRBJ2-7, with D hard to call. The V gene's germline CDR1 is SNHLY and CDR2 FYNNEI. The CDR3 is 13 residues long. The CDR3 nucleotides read TGTGTCAGCAGTTCCGAGAGGATAGACGAGCAGTACTTC. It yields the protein CVSSSERIDEQYF.

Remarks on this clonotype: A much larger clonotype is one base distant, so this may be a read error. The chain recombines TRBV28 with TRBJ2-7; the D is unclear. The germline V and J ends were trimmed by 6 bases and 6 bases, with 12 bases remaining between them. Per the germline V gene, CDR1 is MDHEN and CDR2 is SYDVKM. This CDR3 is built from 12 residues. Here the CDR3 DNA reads TGTGCCAGCAGCTTGGGATATGGCGAGCAGTACTTC. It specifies CASSLGYGEQYF.

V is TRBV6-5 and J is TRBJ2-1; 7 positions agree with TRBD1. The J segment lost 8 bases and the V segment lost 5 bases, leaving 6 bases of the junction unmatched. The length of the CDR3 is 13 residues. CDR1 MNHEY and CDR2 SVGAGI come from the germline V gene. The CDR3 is CASSEWQGDEQFF. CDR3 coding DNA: TGTGCCAGCAGTGAATGGCAGGGGGATGAGCAGTTCTTC.

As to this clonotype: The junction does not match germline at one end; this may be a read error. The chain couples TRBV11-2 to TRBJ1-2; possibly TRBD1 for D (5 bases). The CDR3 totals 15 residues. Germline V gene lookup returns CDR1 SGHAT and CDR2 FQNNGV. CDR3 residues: CACSLVSWGNYGYTF. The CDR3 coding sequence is TGTGCCTGCAGCTTAGTGTCCTGGGGGAACTATGGCTACACCTTC.

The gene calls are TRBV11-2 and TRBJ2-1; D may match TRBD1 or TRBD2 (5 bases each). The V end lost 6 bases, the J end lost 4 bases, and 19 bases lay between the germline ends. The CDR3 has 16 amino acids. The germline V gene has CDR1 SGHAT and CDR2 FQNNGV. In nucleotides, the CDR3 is TGTGCCAGCAGTTTATTCGGGGCGGGCAGTTACAATGAGCAGTTCTTC. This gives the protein CASSLFGAGSYNEQFF.

CDR3: CASTRRQREWPEAFF. The DNA for the CDR3 is TGTGCCAGCACCCGGAGACAGCGTGAATGGCCTGAAGCTTTCTTT. The chain is built from TRBV11-2 and TRBJ1-1, with a possible D match to TRBD1 (5 bases). Germline V gives CDR1 SGHAT, CDR2 FQNNGV. The CDR3 consists of 15 residues. The V gene lost 7 bases and the J gene lost 6 bases, with 21 bases spanning the gap.